A selection of T cell receptor beta chains follows, all from one sample in a study of blood T cell repertoires in COVID-19. Some clones are missing from TCRdb's copy, which holds only in-frame ones; the method was immunoSEQ multiplex PCR. There are about 400,000 clones in the sample; approximately 87% occur only once, and approximately 10% lies in the top ten. Sequencing used PBMCs or T cells enriched from blood (not recorded which). The receptors originated from a woman in her 50s who had recovered from COVID-19. CDR3s leave out the opening cysteine and the closing phenylalanine or tryptophan.

TRBV4-1	TRBJ1-2	ASSPGWGANYGYT
TRBV6-2/TRBV6-3	TRBJ1-1	ASSKELWTEAF
TRBV7-7	TRBJ1-1	ASSLDEDRGKNTEAF
TRBV4-2	TRBJ1-4	ASSQEWFGNEKLF
TRBV5-5	TRBJ2-3	ASSFSGGTDTQY
TRBV21-1	TRBJ2-1	ASSKWSQGDEQF
TRBV7-2	TRBJ1-2	ASSFNEGVGYT
TRBV29-1	TRBJ1-1	SVGGWDGHGDTEAF
TRBV24-1	TRBJ1-5	ATSDADSDYSNQPQH
TRBV6-4	TRBJ2-3	ASNERDRSTDTQY
TRBV6-5	TRBJ1-1	ASLPEAEAF
TRBV30	TRBJ1-5	AWSAFEGGNQPQH
TRBV6-5	TRBJ1-4	ASSYSWRGREVKLF
TRBV30	TRBJ1-5	AWSPGQAEQPQH
TRBV7-9	TRBJ1-2	ASSAATATGYT
TRBV4-1	TRBJ1-1	ASSSGVNTEAF
TRBV29-1	TRBJ2-5	SVEEILTVETQY
TRBV15	TRBJ2-3	ATRIQSTDTQY
TRBV28	TRBJ2-7	ASSLSGGASIYEQY
TRBV27	TRBJ2-7	ASSLATHRHEQY
TRBV4-1	TRBJ1-1	ASSPLTGPDDAF
TRBV24-1	TRBJ1-5	ATSDLRTLEGPQH
TRBV27	TRBJ1-2	ASSTTGYYGYT
TRBV3-1/TRBV3-2	TRBJ1-1	ASSLQGGTEAF
TRBV7-9	TRBJ2-2	ASQQGANTGELF
TRBV27	TRBJ1-3	ASRPDTGNTIY
TRBV28	TRBJ2-7	ASMLDRGYEQY
TRBV7-8	TRBJ2-1	ASSPSTGGNEQF
TRBV10-3	TRBJ2-1	AISASSTGYEQF
TRBV18	TRBJ2-5	ASSERETQY
TRBV2	TRBJ1-1	ASDRGQREAF
TRBV6-2/TRBV6-3	TRBJ2-7	ASSAPSGGEYEQY
TRBV4-1	TRBJ2-5	ASRQDETRGGALGETQY
TRBV6-5	TRBJ1-1	ASSLSQGMNTEAF
TRBV29-1	TRBJ2-1	SVAGYEQF
TRBV6-5	TRBJ2-7	ASSYPAGQGSYEQY
TRBV30	TRBJ1-3	AWSVRRQVGNTIY
TRBV7-2	TRBJ2-3	ASNPPWEPTSDTQY
TRBV5-1	TRBJ1-1	ASSLIGFEAF
TRBV25-1	TRBJ1-6	ASSDRDASPLH
TRBV12-3/TRBV12-4	TRBJ1-5	ASSQARQPQH
TRBV11-2	TRBJ2-7	ASSFGQGYEQY
TRBV28	TRBJ1-5	ASMGPNQPQH
TRBV7-9	TRBJ2-2	ASSPGQGDTGELF
TRBV4-3	TRBJ1-2	ASSQALIVGALGNYGYT